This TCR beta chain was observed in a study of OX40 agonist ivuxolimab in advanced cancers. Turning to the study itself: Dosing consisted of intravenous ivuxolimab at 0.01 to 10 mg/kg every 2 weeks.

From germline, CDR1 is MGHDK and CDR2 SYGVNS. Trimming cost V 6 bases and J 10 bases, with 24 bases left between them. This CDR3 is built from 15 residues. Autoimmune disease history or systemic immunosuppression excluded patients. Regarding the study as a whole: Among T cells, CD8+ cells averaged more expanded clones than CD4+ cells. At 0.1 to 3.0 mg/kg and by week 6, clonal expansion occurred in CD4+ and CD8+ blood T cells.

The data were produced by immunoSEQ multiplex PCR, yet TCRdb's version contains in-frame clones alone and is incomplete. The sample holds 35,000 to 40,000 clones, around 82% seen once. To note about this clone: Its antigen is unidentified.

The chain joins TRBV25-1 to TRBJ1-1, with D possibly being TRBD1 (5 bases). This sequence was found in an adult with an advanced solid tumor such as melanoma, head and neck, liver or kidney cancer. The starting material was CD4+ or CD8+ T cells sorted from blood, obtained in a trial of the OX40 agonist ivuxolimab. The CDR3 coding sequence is TGTGCCAGCAGATCTTATAGGGGCCAGGGAAGGTCAGCTTTCTTT. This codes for CASRSYRGQGRSAFF.